This entry concerns a single T cell receptor beta chain. The genes are named according to mouse. The sequenced fragment ends 1 residue before the CDR3 boundary, so the rest is inferred from the germline J gene. The data are from a study of tissue T cells after allogeneic stem cell transplantation. CDR1 is KGHPV, CDR2 FQNQEV, per germline (reference sequence). Trimming took 2 bases from V and 5 from J, leaving 4 bases between them. CDR3 size: 11 residues. Assay: immunoSEQ multiplex PCR; the TCRdb copy retains only in-frame clones and omits some. In the table there are approximately 5,000 clones, roughly 50% of which are singletons. Time point in this sample: mouse harvest day 7 after allogeneic transplant. The graft held 10^6 splenic CD5+ T cells and 10^7 T-cell-depleted bone marrow cells.

The chain carries TRBV26 and TRBJ2-7; no firm D call. The sequencing sample was made of gut tissue. The receptor was derived from a female BALB/c mouse given C57BL/6 T cells with graft-versus-host disease after an allogeneic hematopoietic cell transplant. The part of the CDR3 DNA that was read is TGTGCCAGCAGTCTGGGGGATGAACAGTAC. Protein: CASSLGDEQY. The CDR3 as a whole reads CASSLGDEQYF.